This record concerns one T cell receptor beta chain sequence. Its specificity is unknown. TCRdb fed the reads into MiXCR, producing one record per CDR3 protein. This sample yields about 320,000 distinct CDR3 sequences, of which more than 8% are seen a single time; roughly 4.5% belongs to the top ten. The sample comes from a study of T cell repertoires in cytomegalovirus infection. About the study: It was the public TCR beta signatures that indicated both CMV infection and matching HLA type. The study's findings and limits: Of the TCR beta families, the public ones yielded a cumulative frequency that identified carriers of CMV plus the relevant HLA. CMV-specific TCR beta clonotypes restricted by HLA-C dominated the ex vivo response.

Unmatched junction bases numbered 5, after V lost 6 bases and J lost 7 bases. The CDR3 spans 12 residues. CDR1 DFQATT and CDR2 SNEGSKA come from the germline V gene (reference sequence). The TCR comes from a human donor in good health (CMV status not recorded). Some clones in this sample may be carry-over from other donors' samples. This chain joins TRBV20-1 and TRBJ1-5; 8 positions agree with TRBD1. Material for sequencing was PBMCs. The CDR3 region has the DNA TGCAGTGCGCGACAGGGGCCCCAGCCCCAGCATTTT. Translated, it gives CSARQGPQPQHF.